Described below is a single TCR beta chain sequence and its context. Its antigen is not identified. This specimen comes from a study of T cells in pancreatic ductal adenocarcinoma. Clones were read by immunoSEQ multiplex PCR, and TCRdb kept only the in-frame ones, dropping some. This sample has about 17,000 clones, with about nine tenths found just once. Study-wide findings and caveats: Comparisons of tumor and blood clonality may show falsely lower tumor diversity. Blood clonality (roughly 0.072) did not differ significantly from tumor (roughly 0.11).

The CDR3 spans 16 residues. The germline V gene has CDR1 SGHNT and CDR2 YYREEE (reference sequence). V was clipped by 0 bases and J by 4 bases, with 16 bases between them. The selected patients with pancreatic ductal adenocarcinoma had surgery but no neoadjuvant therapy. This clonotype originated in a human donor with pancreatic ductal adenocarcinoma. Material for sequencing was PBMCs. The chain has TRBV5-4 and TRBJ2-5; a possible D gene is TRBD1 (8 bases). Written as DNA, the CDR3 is TGTGCCAGCAGCTTGGAACAGGGGGGGGGCCCAGAGACCCAGTACTTC. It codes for CASSLEQGGGPETQYF.